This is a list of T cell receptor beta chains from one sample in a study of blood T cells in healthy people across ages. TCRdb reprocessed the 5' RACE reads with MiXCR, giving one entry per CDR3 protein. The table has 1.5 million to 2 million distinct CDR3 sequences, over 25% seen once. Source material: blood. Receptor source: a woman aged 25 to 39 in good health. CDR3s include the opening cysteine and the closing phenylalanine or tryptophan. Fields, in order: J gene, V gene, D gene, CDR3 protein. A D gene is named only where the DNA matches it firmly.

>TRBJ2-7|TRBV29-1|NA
CSVESPILAKTYEQYF
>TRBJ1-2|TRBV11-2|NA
CASSPVGGRYGYTF
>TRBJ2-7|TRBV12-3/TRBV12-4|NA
CASSLSQVSSYEQYF
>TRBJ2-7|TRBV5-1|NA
CASRGAVSSYEQYF
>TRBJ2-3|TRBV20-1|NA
CSASVGGISTDTQYF
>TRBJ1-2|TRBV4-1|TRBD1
CASSPSGTGANCGYTF
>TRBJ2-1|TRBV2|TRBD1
CALERRTGNEQFF
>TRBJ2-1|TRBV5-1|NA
CASSLAVEQNEQFF
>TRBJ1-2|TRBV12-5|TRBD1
CASGFTGGTGGYTF
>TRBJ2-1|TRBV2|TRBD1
CASSGGQRLAYEQFF
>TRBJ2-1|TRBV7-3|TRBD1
CASSSDRGSYNEQFF
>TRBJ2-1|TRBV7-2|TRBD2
CASSLYSGTSSYNEQFF
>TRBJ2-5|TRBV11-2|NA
CASSYAKDLAIQETQYF
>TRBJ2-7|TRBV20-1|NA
CSASSRLEVVDEQYF
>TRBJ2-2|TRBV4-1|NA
CASRHPGRRTGELFF
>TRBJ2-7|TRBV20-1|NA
CSEGPVASYEQYF
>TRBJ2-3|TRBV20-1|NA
CSAEAGATTDTQYF
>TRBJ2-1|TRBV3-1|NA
CASSREGSTYNEQFF
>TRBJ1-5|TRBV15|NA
CATSRKGQPQHF
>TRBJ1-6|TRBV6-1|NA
CASSTESSYNSPLHF
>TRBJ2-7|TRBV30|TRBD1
CAWSAGTGVEQYF
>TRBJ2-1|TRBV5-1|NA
CASSLTGPIYNEQFF
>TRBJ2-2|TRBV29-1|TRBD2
CSVLLAELNTGELFF
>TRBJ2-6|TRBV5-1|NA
CATQVGTGANVLTF
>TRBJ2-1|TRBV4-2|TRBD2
CASGQVGLYNEQFF
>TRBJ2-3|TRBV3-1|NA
CASSRLGGFTDTQYF
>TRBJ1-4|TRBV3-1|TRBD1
CASSQQTGGLATNEKLFF
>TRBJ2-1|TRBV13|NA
CASSHPRGGVEQFF
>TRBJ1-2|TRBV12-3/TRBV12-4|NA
CASSPQTGAGYGYTF
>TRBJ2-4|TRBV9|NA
CASSAPDGGRDIQYF
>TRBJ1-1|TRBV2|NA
CASYGTYTEAFF
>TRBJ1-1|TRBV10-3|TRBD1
CATSDRANTEAFF